This paragraph covers one T cell receptor (beta chain) sequence. These data belong to a study of shared clonotypes between healthy human individuals. TCRdb keeps only in-frame clones here, not all; method: immunoSEQ multiplex PCR. Among roughly 2 million clones listed, under 97% were seen once. Germline V gene lookup returns CDR1 SQVTM and CDR2 ANQGSEA. The CDR3 sequence is 8 residues long. Sequenced: naive CD4+ T cells sorted from blood. Subset specified: CD45RA+ positively selected. This sequence joins TRBV29-1 and TRBJ1-1; D ambiguous. This sequence was found in a man younger than 35 in good health. CDR3 protein: CTATEAFF. The CDR3 nucleotides read TGCACCGCCACTGAAGCTTTCTTT.